The source of this TCR beta chain is a study of blood T cell repertoires in COVID-19. The CDR3 consists of 15 residues. Per the germline V gene, CDR1 is LNHDA and CDR2 is SQIVND (reference sequence). V lost 7 bases and J 0 bases, leaving 15 bases between the germline ends. Profiled with immunoSEQ multiplex PCR; TCRdb holds only in-frame clones, not every one. The table lists 250,000 to 350,000 clones, about 82% of them singletons, with about 1.7% in the top ten. Source material: peripheral blood. This TCR derives from a woman aged 45-65 years with acute or convalescent COVID-19. The J gene is TRBJ1-1, the V gene TRBV19; D is unclear. The CDR3 DNA sequence: TGTGCCAGTAATCCCAGAGGGCACATGAACACTGAAGCTTTCTTT. This codes for CASNPRGHMNTEAFF. The full variable domain, completed using reference TRBV19 and TRBJ1-1, is DGGITQSPKYLFRKEGQNVTLSCEQNLNHDAMYWYRQDPGQGLRLIYYSQIVNDFQKGDIAEGYSVSREKKESFPLTVTSAQKNPTAFYLCASNPRGHMNTEAFFGQGTRLTVV.